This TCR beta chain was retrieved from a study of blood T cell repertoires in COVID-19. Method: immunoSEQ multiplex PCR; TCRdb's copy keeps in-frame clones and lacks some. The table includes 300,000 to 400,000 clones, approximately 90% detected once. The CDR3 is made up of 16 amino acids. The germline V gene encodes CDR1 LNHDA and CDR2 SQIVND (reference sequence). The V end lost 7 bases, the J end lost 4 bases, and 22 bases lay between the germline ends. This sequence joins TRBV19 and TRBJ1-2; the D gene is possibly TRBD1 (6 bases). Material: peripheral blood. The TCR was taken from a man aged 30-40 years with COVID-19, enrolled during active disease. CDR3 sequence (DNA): TGTGCCAGTATGAGAGGAGGATACAGGGAGGGCTATGGCTACACCTTC. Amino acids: CASMRGGYREGYGYTF.